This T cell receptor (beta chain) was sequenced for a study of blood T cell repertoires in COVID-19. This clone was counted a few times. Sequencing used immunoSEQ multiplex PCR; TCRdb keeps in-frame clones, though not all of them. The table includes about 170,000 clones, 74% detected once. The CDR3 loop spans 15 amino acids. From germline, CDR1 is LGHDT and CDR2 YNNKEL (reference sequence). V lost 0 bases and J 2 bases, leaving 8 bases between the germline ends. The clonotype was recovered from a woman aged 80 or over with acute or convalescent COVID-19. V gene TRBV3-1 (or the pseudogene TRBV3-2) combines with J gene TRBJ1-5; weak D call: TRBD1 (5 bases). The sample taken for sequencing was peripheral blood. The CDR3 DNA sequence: TGTGCCAGCAGCCAAGACGCGACAGGCAATCAGCCCCAGCATTTT. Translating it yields CASSQDATGNQPQHF.